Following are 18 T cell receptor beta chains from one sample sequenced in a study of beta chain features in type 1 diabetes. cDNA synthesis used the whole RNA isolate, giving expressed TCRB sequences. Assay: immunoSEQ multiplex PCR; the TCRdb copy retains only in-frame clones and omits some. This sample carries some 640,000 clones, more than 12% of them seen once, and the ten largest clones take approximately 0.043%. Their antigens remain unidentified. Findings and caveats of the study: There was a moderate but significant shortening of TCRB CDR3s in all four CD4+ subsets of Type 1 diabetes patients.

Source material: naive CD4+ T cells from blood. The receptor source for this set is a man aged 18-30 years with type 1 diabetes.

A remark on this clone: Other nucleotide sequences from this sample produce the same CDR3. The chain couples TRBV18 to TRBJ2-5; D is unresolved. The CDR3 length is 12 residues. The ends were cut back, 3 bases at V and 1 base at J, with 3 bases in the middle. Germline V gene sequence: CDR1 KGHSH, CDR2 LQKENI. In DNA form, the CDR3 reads TGTGCCAGCTCACCCCGCCAAGAGACCCAGTACTTC. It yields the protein CASSPRQETQYF. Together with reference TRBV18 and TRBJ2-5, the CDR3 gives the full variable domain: NAGVMQNPRHLVRRRGQEARLRCSPMKGHSHVYWYRQLPEEGLKFMVYLQKENIIDESGMPKERFSAEFPKEGPSILRIQQVVRGDSAAYFCASSPRQETQYFGPGTRLLVL.

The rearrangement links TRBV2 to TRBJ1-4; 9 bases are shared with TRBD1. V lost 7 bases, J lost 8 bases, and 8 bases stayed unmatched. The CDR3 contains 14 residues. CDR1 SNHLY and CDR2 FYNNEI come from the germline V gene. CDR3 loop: CASTPRDRDEKLFF. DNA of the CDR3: TGTGCCAGCACCCCCCGGGACAGGGACGAAAAACTGTTTTTT.

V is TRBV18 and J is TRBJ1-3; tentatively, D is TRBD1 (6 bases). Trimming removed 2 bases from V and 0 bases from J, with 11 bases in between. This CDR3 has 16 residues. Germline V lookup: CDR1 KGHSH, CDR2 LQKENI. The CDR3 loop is CASSPRQASSGNTIYF. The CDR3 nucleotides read TGTGCCAGCTCACCAAGACAGGCCTCCTCTGGAAACACCATATATTTT.

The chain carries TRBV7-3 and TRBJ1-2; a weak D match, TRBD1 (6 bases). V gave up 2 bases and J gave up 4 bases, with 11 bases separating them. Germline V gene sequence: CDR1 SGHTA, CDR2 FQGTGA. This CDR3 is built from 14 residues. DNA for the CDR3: TGTGCCAGCAGCTTAGAGGGGGTGTCCTATGGCTACACCTTC. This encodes CASSLEGVSYGYTF.

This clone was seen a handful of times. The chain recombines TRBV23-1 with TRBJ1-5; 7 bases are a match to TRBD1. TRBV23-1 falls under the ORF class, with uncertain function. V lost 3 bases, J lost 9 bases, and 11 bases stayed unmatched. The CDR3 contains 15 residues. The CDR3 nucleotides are TGCGCCAGCAGTCACTGGACAGGCTGGACGGGGCCCCAGCATTTT. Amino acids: CASSHWTGWTGPQHF.

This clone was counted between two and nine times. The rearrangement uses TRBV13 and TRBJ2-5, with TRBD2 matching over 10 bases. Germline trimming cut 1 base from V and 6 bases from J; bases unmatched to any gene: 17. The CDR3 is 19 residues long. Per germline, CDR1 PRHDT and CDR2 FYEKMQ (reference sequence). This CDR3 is CASSLEGLGAGGRGKTQYF. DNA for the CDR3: TGTGCCAGCAGCTTAGAAGGCCTAGGAGCGGGAGGGCGCGGAAAGACCCAGTACTTC.

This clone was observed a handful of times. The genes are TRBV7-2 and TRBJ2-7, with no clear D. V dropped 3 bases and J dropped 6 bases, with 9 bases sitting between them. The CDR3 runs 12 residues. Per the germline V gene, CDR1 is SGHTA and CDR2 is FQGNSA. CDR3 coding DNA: TGTGCCAGCAGCTTGGACCGCTCCGAGCAGTACTTC. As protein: CASSLDRSEQYF. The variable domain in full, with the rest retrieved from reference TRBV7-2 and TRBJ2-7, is GAGVSQSPSNKVTEKGKDVELRCDPISGHTALYWYRQSLGQGLEFLIYFQGNSAPDKSGLPSDRFSAERTGGSVSTLTIQRTQQEDSAVYLCASSLDRSEQYFGPGTRLTVT.

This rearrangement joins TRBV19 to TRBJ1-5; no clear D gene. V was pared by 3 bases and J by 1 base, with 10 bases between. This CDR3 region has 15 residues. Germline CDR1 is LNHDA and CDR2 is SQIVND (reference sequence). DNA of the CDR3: TGTGCCAGTAGTATGAGTTACCGGAGCAATCAGCCCCAGCATTTT. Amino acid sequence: CASSMSYRSNQPQHF.

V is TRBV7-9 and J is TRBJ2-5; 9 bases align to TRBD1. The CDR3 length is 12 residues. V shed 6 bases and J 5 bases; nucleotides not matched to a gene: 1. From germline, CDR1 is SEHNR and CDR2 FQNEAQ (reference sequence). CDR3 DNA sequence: TGTGCCAGCAGAGGACAGGGGGAGACCCAGTACTTC. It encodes CASRGQGETQYF.

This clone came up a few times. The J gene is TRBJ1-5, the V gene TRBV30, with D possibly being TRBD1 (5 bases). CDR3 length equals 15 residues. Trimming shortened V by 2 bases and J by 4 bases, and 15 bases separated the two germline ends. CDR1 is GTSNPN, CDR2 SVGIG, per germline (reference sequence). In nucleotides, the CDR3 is TGTGCCTGGAGTCAGGGACGGGCGGGTAATCAGCCCCAGCATTTT. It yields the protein CAWSQGRAGNQPQHF.

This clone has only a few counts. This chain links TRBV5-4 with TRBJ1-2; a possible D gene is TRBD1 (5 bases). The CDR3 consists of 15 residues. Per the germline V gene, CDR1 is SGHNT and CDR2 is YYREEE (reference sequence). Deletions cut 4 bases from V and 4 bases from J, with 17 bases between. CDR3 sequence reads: CASSGDRDQGYGYTF. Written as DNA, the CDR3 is TGTGCCAGCAGCGGGGACCGGGACCAAGGCTATGGCTACACCTTC.

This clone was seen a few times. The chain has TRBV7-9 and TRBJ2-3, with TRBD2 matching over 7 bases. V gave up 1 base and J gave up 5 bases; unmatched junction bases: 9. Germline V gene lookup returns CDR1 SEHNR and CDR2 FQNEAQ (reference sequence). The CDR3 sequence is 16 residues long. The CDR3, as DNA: TGTGCCAGCAGCTTAGGCCTAGCGGACCTGCGAGATACGCAGTATTTT. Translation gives CASSLGLADLRDTQYF.

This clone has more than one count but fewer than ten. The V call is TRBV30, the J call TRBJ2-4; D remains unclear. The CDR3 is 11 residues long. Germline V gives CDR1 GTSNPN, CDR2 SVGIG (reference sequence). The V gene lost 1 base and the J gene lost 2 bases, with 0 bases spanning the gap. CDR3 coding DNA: TGTGCCTGGAGTGCCAAAAACATTCAGTACTTC. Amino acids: CAWSAKNIQYF. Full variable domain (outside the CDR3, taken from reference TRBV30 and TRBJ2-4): SQTIHQWPATLVQPVGSPLSLECTVEGTSNPNLYWYRQAAGRGLQLLFYSVGIGQISSEVPQNLSASRPQDRQFILSSKKLLLSDSGFYLCAWSAKNIQYFGAGTRLSVL.

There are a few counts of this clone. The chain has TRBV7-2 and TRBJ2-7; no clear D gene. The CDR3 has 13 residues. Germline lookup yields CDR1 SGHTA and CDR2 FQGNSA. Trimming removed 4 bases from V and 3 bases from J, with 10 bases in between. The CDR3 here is CASSSQDGYEQYF. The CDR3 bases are TGTGCCAGCAGCTCCCAGGACGGCTACGAGCAGTACTTC.

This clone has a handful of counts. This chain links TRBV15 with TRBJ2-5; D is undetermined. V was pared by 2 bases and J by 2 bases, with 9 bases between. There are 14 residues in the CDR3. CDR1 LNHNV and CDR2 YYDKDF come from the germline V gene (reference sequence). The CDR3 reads CATSRKQPQETQYF. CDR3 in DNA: TGTGCCACCAGCAGAAAGCAGCCGCAAGAGACCCAGTACTTC.

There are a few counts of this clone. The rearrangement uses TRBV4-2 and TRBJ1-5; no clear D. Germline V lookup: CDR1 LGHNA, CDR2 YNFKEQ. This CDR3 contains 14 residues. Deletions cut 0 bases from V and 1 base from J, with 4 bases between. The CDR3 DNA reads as TGTGCCAGCAGCCAAGATCGGAGCAATCAGCCCCAGCATTTT. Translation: CASSQDRSNQPQHF.

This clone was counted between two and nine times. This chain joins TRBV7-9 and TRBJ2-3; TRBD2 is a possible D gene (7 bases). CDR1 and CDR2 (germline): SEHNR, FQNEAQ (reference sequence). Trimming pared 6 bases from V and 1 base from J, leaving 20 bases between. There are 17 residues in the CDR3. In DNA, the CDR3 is TGTGCCAGCAGTCCCCATGGGGGGCTAGCGGGCACAGATACGCAGTATTTT. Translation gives CASSPHGGLAGTDTQYF.

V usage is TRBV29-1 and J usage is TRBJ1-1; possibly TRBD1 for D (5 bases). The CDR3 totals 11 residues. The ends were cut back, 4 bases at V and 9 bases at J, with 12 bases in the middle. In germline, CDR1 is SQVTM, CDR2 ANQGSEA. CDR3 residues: CSVVVTAKAFF. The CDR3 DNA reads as TGCAGCGTTGTGGTGACAGCTAAAGCTTTCTTT.